This section outlines one T cell receptor beta chain sequence together with its context. This specimen comes from a study of cytotoxic CD8 clonotypes in ibrutinib-treated CLL. Only in-frame clones appear in the TCRdb table, and some are missing; sequencing was by immunoSEQ multiplex PCR. The sample has 65,000 to 85,000 clones; approximately 90% are singletons. This TCR was sampled from a human donor with chronic lymphocytic leukemia. The sample here was PBMCs, taken after 12 months of ibrutinib treatment.

The CDR3 DNA reads as TGCGCCAGCACTTGGACAGTAAACACTGAAGCTTTCTTT. Encoded protein: CASTWTVNTEAFF. The chain is built from TRBV5-1 and TRBJ1-1, with a possible D match to TRBD1 (6 bases). This CDR3 has 13 residues. V was clipped by 6 bases and J by 2 bases, with 11 bases between them. Germline lookup yields CDR1 SGHRS and CDR2 YFSETQ.